The TCR beta chain under discussion was sequenced for a study of cytomegalovirus exposure and HLA in healthy donors. Turning to this clone: As yet, its antigen is unknown.

13 Jbeta primers and 60 Vbeta primers were used for the PCR. Libraries were prepared by immunoSEQ multiplex PCR; TCRdb keeps only in-frame clonotypes and omits some of them. Of around 140,000 clones listed, roughly 78% were seen once; the top ten hold about 3.2%. Whole-study results and caveats: In an earlier analysis, productive rearrangement rates for most beta V segments clustered near 87% or 30%.

The specimen was PBMCs. This TCR was sampled from a man aged 18 to 30 in good health and CMV-seropositive.

This chain's CDR3 is CATSREAIFSTDTQYF. In nucleotides, the CDR3 is TGTGCCACCAGCAGAGAAGCCATTTTTAGCACAGATACGCAGTATTTT. The V and J genes are TRBV15 and TRBJ2-3, with no clear D. This CDR3 contains 16 residues. Trimming left V 0 bases short and J 0 bases short, with 10 bases between. Looked up from germline, CDR1 is LNHNV and CDR2 is YYDKDF (reference sequence).